The T cell receptor (beta chain) under discussion was sequenced for a study of blood T cells in healthy people across ages. This clonotype has a count of ten or more. J gave up 2 bases and V 6 bases, and 6 bases lay outside the gene matches. Germline V gene sequence: CDR1 MNHEY, CDR2 SMNVEV (reference sequence). The CDR3 is 14 residues long. Together with a sample-barcoded 5' primer, a J-beta primer mix was included in a second PCR lasting about 7 to 12 cycles. TCRdb recomputed calls from the 5' RACE reads with MiXCR, one row per CDR3 protein. The table includes about 680,000 distinct CDR3 sequences, about half detected once.

This TCR derives from a woman aged 55-70 years in good health. The sequencing sample was made of blood. The chain combines TRBV27 with TRBJ2-7, with 8 bases identical to TRBD1. CDR3 DNA: TGTGCCAGCAGCAAGCCGGGACAGGCCTACGAGCAGTACTTC. This sequence encodes CASSKPGQAYEQYF.